The source of this T cell receptor (beta chain) is a study of blood T cells in healthy people across ages. A second PCR, run for roughly 7 to 12 cycles, used a sample-barcoded 5' primer plus a J-beta primer mix. MiXCR, run by TCRdb on the 5' RACE reads, gives a single entry per CDR3 protein. The sample lists about 1,400,000 distinct CDR3 sequences, roughly 59% occurring once. Deletions cut 0 bases from V and 4 bases from J, with 13 bases between. Germline V gene lookup returns CDR1 MNHEY and CDR2 SMNVEV (reference sequence). The CDR3 spans 15 residues. This clonotype appeared a few times. The antigen remains unidentified. Study-level findings and limits: A strong correlation was seen between TCR beta diversity and naive T cell percentage. A roughly linear age-dependent decrease characterized TCR beta diversity per million T cells. Diversity estimated from one million T cells was considered an underestimate.

The material sequenced was blood. The receptor was derived from a man between 18 and 29 years old in good health. V is TRBV27 and J is TRBJ2-7; D gene uncertain. CDR3: CASSLSWQPNYEQYF. The CDR3 DNA sequence: TGTGCCAGCAGTTTATCCTGGCAGCCAAATTACGAGCAGTACTTC.